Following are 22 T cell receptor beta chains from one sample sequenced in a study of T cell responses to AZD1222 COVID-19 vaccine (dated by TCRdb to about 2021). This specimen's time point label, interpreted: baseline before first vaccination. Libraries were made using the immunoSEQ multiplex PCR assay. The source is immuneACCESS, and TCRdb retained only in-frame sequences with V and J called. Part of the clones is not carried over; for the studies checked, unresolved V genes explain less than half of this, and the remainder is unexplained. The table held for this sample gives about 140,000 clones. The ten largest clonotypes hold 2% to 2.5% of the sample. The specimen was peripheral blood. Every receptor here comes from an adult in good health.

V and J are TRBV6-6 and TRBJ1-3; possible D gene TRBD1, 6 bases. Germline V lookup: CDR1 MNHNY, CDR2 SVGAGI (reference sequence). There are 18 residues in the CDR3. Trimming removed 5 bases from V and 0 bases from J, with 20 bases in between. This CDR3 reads CASSRQVGTIASGNTIYF. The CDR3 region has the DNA TGTGCCAGCAGTCGACAGGTGGGAACAATTGCCTCTGGAAACACCATATATTTT.

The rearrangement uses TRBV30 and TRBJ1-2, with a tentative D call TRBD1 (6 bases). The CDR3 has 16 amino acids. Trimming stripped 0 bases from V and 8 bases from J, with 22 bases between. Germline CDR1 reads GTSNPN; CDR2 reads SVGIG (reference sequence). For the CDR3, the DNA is TGTGCCTGGAGTGTCGATTTCCAGGGGCTTCGAGGAGGCTACACCTTC. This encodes CAWSVDFQGLRGGYTF.

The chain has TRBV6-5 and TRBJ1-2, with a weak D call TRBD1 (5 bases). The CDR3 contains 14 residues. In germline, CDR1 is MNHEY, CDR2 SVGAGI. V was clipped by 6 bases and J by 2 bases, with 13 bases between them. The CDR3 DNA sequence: TGTGCCAGCAGCCGGGACCACTCGAACTATGGCTACACCTTC. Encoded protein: CASSRDHSNYGYTF.

The CDR3 region is CASVLAGGTDTQYF. The DNA for the CDR3 is TGTGCCAGCGTCCTAGCGGGGGGCACAGATACGCAGTATTTT. The genes are TRBV7-9 and TRBJ2-3; 10 nucleotides match TRBD2. V lost 8 bases, J lost 1 base, and 3 bases stayed unmatched. Germline values: CDR1 SEHNR, CDR2 FQNEAQ (reference sequence). This CDR3 comprises 14 residues.

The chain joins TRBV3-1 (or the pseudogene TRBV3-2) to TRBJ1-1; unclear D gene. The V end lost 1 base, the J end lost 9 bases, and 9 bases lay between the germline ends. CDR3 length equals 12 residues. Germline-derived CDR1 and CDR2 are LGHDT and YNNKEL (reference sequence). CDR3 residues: CASSQVTKKAFF. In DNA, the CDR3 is TGTGCCAGCAGCCAAGTTACGAAAAAAGCTTTCTTT.

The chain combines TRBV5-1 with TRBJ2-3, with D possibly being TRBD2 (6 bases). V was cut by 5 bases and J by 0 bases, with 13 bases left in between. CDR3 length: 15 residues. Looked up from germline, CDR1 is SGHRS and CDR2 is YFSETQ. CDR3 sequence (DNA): TGCGCCAGCAGAATGGGGGGAACTAGCACAGATACGCAGTATTTT. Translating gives CASRMGGTSTDTQYF.

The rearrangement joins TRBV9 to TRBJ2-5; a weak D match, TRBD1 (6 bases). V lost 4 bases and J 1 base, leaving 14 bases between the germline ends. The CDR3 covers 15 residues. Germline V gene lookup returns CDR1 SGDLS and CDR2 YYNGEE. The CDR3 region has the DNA TGTGCCAGCAGCTACCTGGGACACTCCCAAGAGACCCAGTACTTC. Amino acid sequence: CASSYLGHSQETQYF.

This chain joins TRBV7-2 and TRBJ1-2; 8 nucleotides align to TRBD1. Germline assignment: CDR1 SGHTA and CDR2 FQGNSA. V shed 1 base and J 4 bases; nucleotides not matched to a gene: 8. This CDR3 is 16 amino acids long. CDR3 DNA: TGTGCCAGCAGCTTAGGGGGGCAGGGGGCCGCCTATGGCTACACCTTC. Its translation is CASSLGGQGAAYGYTF. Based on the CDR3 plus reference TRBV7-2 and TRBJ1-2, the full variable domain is GAGVSQSPSNKVTEKGKDVELRCDPISGHTALYWYRQSLGQGLEFLIYFQGNSAPDKSGLPSDRFSAERTGGSVSTLTIQRTQQEDSAVYLCASSLGGQGAAYGYTFGSGTRLTVV.

The CDR3 nucleotides are TGCGCCAGCAGCTTCCCCTTGAGAGGGCCTGGGGCCAACGTCCTGACTTTC. It yields the protein CASSFPLRGPGANVLTF. V gene TRBV5-1 combines with J gene TRBJ2-6; D is perhaps TRBD2 (5 bases). Per germline, CDR1 SGHRS and CDR2 YFSETQ. The CDR3 loop spans 17 amino acids. V lost 2 bases to trimming and J lost 2 bases, with 14 bases between them.

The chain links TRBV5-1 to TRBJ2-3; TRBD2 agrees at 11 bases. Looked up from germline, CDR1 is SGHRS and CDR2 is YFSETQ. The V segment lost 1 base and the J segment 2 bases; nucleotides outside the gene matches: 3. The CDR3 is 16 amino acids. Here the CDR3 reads CASSLRLAGPTDTQYF. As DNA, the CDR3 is TGCGCCAGCAGCTTGCGACTAGCGGGGCCCACAGATACGCAGTATTTT. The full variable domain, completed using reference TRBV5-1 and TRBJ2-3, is KAGVTQTPRYLIKTRGQQVTLSCSPISGHRSVSWYQQTPGQGLQFLFEYFSETQRNKGNFPGRFSGRQFSNSRSEMNVSTLELGDSALYLCASSLRLAGPTDTQYFGPGTRLTVL.

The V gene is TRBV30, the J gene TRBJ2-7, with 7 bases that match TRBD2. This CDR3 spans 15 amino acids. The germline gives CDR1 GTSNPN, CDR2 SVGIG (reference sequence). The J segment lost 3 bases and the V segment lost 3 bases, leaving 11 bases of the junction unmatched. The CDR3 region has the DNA TGTGCCTGGAGGCGTACCGGGACTAAACACTACGAGCAGTACTTC. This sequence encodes CAWRRTGTKHYEQYF.

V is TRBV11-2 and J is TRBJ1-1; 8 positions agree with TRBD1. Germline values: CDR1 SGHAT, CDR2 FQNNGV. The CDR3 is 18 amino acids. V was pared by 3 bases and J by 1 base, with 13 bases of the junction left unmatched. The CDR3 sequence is CASSLTLAGGVRNTEAFF. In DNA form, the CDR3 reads TGTGCCAGCAGCTTGACCCTTGCAGGGGGCGTCAGGAACACTGAAGCTTTCTTT.

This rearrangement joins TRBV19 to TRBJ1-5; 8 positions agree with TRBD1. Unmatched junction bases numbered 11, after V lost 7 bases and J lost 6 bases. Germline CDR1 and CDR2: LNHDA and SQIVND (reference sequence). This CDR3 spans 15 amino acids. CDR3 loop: CASTPGTGLGQPQHF. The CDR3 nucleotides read TGTGCCAGTACGCCCGGGACAGGTCTCGGTCAGCCCCAGCATTTT.

The CDR3 nucleotides are TGCGCCAGCAGCTCCATACAGGGGGGGACTGAAGCTTTCTTT. This translates into CASSSIQGGTEAFF. The chain employs TRBV5-1 and TRBJ1-1; 8 nucleotides agree with TRBD1. The CDR3 is 14 residues long. J gave up 5 bases and V 3 bases, and 6 bases lay outside the gene matches. Germline V gene lookup returns CDR1 SGHRS and CDR2 YFSETQ.

The CDR3 bases are TGTGCCAGCAGCCCGGCGTGGGACGCATACAATGAGCAGTTCTTC. Translating gives CASSPAWDAYNEQFF. V usage is TRBV7-3 and J usage is TRBJ2-1; the D call may be TRBD1 or TRBD2 (5 bases each). CDR1 and CDR2 from the germline V gene are SGHTA and FQGTGA. The CDR3 totals 15 residues. V lost 5 bases to trimming and J lost 4 bases, with 15 bases between them.

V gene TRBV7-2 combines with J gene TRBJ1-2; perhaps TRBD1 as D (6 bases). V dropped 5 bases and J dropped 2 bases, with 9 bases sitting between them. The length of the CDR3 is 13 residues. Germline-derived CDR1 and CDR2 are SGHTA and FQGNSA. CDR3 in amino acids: CASSPQGNYGYTF. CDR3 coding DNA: TGTGCCAGCAGCCCTCAGGGGAACTATGGCTACACCTTC.

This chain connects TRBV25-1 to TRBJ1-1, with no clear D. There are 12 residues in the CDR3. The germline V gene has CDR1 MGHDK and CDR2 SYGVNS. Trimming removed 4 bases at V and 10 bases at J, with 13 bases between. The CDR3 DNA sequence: TGTGCCAGCAGTGGTAACAATCTAGGAGCTTTCTTT. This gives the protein CASSGNNLGAFF. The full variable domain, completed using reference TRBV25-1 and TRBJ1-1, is EADIYQTPRYLVIGTGKKITLECSQTMGHDKMYWYQQDPGMELHLIHYSYGVNSTEKGDLSSESTVSRIRTEHFPLTLESARPSHTSQYLCASSGNNLGAFFGQGTRLTVV.

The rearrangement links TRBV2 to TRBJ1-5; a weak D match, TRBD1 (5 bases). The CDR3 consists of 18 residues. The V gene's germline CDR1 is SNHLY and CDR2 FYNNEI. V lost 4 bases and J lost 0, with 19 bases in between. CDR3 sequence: CASSARDSPAYSNQPQHF. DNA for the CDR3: TGTGCCAGCAGTGCCAGAGACAGCCCCGCTTATAGCAATCAGCCCCAGCATTTT.

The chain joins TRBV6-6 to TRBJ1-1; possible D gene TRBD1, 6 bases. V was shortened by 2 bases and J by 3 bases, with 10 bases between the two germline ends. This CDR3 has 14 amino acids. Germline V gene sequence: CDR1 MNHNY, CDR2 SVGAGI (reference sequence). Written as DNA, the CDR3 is TGTGCCAGCAGTTACCGGGACACCTACACTGAAGCTTTCTTT. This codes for CASSYRDTYTEAFF.

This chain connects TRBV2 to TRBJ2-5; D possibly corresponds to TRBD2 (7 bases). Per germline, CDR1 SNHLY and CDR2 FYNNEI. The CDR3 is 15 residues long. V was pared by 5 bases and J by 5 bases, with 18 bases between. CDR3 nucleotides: TGTGCCAGCAGTTCCCTGGGGGGGGCTTATGAGACCCAGTACTTC. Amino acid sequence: CASSSLGGAYETQYF. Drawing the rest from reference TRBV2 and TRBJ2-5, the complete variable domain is EPEVTQTPSHQVTQMGQEVILRCVPISNHLYFYWYRQILGQKVEFLVSFYNNEISEKSEIFDDQFSVERPDGSNFTLKIRSTKLEDSAMYFCASSSLGGAYETQYFGPGTRLLVL.

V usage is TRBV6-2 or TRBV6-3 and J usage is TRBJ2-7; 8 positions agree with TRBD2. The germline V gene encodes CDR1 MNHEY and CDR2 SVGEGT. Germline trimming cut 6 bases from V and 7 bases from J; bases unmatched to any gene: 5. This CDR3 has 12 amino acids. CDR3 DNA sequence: TGTGCCAGCAGCCGACCGGGAGGGGAGCAGTACTTC. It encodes CASSRPGGEQYF.

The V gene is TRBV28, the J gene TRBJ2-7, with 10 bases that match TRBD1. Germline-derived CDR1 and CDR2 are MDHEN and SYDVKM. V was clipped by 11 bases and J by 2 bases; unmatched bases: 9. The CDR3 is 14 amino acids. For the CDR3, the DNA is TGTGCCTGCCGTCGACAGGGGGCTACCTACGAGCAGTACTTC. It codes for CACRRQGATYEQYF. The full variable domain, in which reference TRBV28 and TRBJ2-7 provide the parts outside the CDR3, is DVKVTQSSRYLVKRTGEKVFLECVQDMDHENMFWYRQDPGLGLRLIYFSYDVKMKEKGDIPEGYSVSREKKERFSLILESASTNQTSMYLCACRRQGATYEQYFGPGTRLTVT.